The sequence of this TCR beta chain was determined in a study of blood T cells in healthy people across ages (dated by TCRdb to between 2014 and 2017). About the full investigation: In model experiments, template switching captured about one uniquely barcoded TCR beta cDNA molecule for every two T cells. Donors of different ages were randomly distributed across sequencing lanes to avoid experimental bias. The donors were split into four age groups: young (average 16 years), middle-aged (about 40), aged (approximately 60) and long-lived (over 80). The study measured age-related changes in TCR beta repertoire diversity using deep sequencing normalized with unique cDNA molecular identifiers. Two additional independent replicas of 1 million unique cDNA reads from the same blood draw were analyzed for two donors (one aged 18 to 29 and one aged 80 or older). Study-level results and caveats: Conclusive comparison of naive and antigen-experienced compartments was prevented by the profiling of bulk unsorted PBMCs. Estimates of total diversity based on one million sequenced T cells were regarded as lower bounds and as underestimates. A strong correlation was found between observed TCR beta diversity and the percentage of naive T cells measured by flow cytometry. Because the CMV infection status of the donors was unknown, age-related changes in expanded clonotypes may potentially have been confounded. The long-lived group showed more naive CD4+ T cells, fewer expanded clones and increased TCR diversity than the aged group, suggesting age selection. Observed TCR beta diversity per million T cells fell roughly linearly with age, and a significant reduction was already apparent by age approximately 40.

The 35 to 40 donors, aged 6 to 90 years, were systemically healthy Caucasian individuals from Russia. Around 10 milliliters of peripheral blood were collected from each donor into EDTA-treated Vacutainer tubes. PBMCs were isolated by Ficoll-Paque density-gradient centrifugation, with at least 6 million obtained per sample. Total RNA was extracted from PBMCs with Trizol reagent, with at least 6 micrograms obtained per sample. Naive CD45RAhigh/CD27high T cell percentages were measured by flow cytometry on a PBMC aliquot from every donor. The CDR3 measures 16 amino acids from cysteine to phenylalanine. The CDR3 DNA has 48 bases and is translated from base 1. The germline V gene gives CDR1 as MNHNS and CDR2 as SASEGT. Relative to germline, V is 0 bases shorter and J is 1 base shorter, with 10 bases between their ends. Libraries were made using 5' RACE. The data were produced on an Illumina HiSeq 2500. A second about 7 to 11 cycle PCR used a sample-barcoded 5' primer and a J-beta primer mix. A template-switch 5' adaptor carrying 12 random nucleotides introduced a unique molecular identifier onto each TCR beta cDNA molecule. At least 2.5 million CDR3-containing paired-end reads were obtained from each sample. First-strand cDNA was synthesized from all RNA with the Mint cDNA synthesis kit, primed by a TRBC-specific oligonucleotide. Following uracil-DNA glycosylase treatment, a first 18-cycle PCR with universal primers M1SS and BC2_uni_R was performed on all cDNA. The source study handled its data this way. Normalization of each sample was performed by random selection of 1 million high-quality reads, each carrying a distinct molecular identifier. Instead of being binned into consensus sequences, reads that shared molecular identifiers were thrown out. CDR3 identification, clonotype clustering and error correction used MiTCR with a Q25 quality threshold and the strictest error-elimination algorithm. A nonparametric unseen species model with Euler transformation was used to estimate lower-bound total TCR beta diversity. TCRdb reprocessed the public reads (quality trimming at Q25 with fastp, clone calling with MiXCR) and kept in-frame beta chains. Rows with one shared CDR3 protein collapse into an entry with the most common genes and DNA. These V and J calls originate from TCRdb's pipeline instead of the authors' own analysis. The sample table shows about 1.1 million distinct CDR3 sequences, and 35% to 40% are seen once. 13% of the sample lies in the top ten.

Comments on this clonotype: The antigen it binds to is not known. No base qualities exist here, and no much larger clone lies one base off it.

This receptor was obtained from a man in his late teens or twenties in good health. Sequencing input: blood. This receptor chain uses TRBV6-1 and TRBJ2-1, and possibly TRBD2, on 5 matching bases. The CDR3 region has the sequence CASSEATGRSYNEQFF. The DNA sequence is as follows: TGTGCCAGCAGTGAAGCGACGGGGAGATCCTACAATGAGCAGTTCTTC.